This T cell receptor (beta chain) was observed in a study of identical twins. Findings and caveats of the study: With abundant cord blood beta clonotypes, insertions were fewer; memory repertoires showed no such pattern.

TCRdb independently ran MiXCR on the 5' RACE reads; one entry per CDR3 protein. This sample carries about 700,000 distinct CDR3 sequences, around 5.7% of them seen once, and the ten largest clones take about 1.8%. This clonotype was observed a few times. Antigen unknown. The material sequenced was naive T cells sorted from blood. The sequence was obtained from a man between 18 and 29 years old in good health.

The CDR3 DNA sequence: TGTGCCAGCAGCTTAGGAGGGGGGCCGGGAGAGACCCAGTACTTC. Translated, it gives CASSLGGGPGETQYF. The chain has TRBV11-2 and TRBJ2-5; the D gene could be TRBD1 or TRBD2 (6 bases each). The germline gives CDR1 SGHAT, CDR2 FQNNGV. This CDR3 has 15 amino acids. V lost 1 base and J 4 bases, leaving 13 bases between the germline ends.